Below, 16 T cell receptor beta chains from the same sample are listed, as sequenced in a study of T cell responses to AZD1222 COVID-19 vaccine. Generated by immunoSEQ multiplex PCR, the TCRdb table keeps only in-frame clones and is missing some. The table records about 94,000 clones, 88% of them present only once. This specimen consisted of peripheral blood, obtained 28 days after the second AZD1222 dose. The receptors come from an adult who received the AZD1222 COVID-19 vaccine.

This rearrangement joins TRBV11-3 to TRBJ1-5; 9 nucleotides match TRBD1. The CDR3 runs to 15 residues. V was pared by 5 bases and J by 3 bases, with 5 bases of the junction left unmatched. The germline gives CDR1 SGHNT, CDR2 YENEEA. DNA of the CDR3: TGTGCCAGCAGCCCCGGGACAGGGTTCAATCAGCCCCAGCATTTT. It codes for CASSPGTGFNQPQHF.

The chain links TRBV11-2 to TRBJ1-2, with a weak D call TRBD1 (5 bases). V lost 2 bases to trimming and J lost 0 bases, with 10 bases between them. The CDR3 sequence is 15 residues long. Germline CDR1 SGHAT, CDR2 FQNNGV. CDR3: CASSLSQGPNYGYTF. In DNA form, the CDR3 reads TGTGCCAGCAGCTTAAGTCAGGGACCTAACTATGGCTACACCTTC.

This clone was counted a single time. V usage is TRBV6-6 and J usage is TRBJ1-4, with D uncertain. The germline CDR1 and CDR2 sequences are MNHNY and SVGAGI (reference sequence). The CDR3 has 13 amino acids. V was cut by 0 bases and J by 4 bases, with 3 bases left in between. The CDR3 here is CASSYSINEKLFF. CDR3 bases: TGTGCCAGCAGTTACTCAATTAATGAAAAACTGTTTTTT.

CDR3 in DNA: TGTGCCAGCAGTCCAGGGAATGAAAAACTGTTTTTT. It specifies CASSPGNEKLFF. This chain uses TRBV6-2 or TRBV6-3 with TRBJ1-4; possibly TRBD1 for D (5 bases). From germline, CDR1 is MNHEY and CDR2 SVGEGT. V lost 5 bases and J 5 bases, leaving 6 bases between the germline ends. The CDR3 has 12 amino acids.

The V call is TRBV3-1 (or the pseudogene TRBV3-2), the J call TRBJ1-3; tentative D call: TRBD1 (5 bases). This CDR3 comprises 15 residues. Germline-derived CDR1 and CDR2 are LGHDT and YNNKEL (reference sequence). V was shortened by 0 bases and J by 1 base, with 7 bases between the two germline ends. CDR3 DNA sequence: TGTGCCAGCAGCCAAGATTGGGGGTCTGGAAACACCATATATTTT. As protein: CASSQDWGSGNTIYF.

This chain links TRBV4-2 with TRBJ1-2, with D maybe TRBD1 (5 bases). The CDR3 runs 12 residues. Germline V gives CDR1 LGHNA, CDR2 YNFKEQ. Trimming removed 2 bases at V and 8 bases at J, with 9 bases between. CDR3 region: CASSQQGGGYTF. The CDR3 DNA sequence: TGTGCCAGCAGCCAACAGGGTGGCGGCTACACCTTC.

The rearrangement uses TRBV3-1 (or the pseudogene TRBV3-2) and TRBJ1-6; the D is unclear. Deletions cut 1 base from V and 6 bases from J, with 13 bases between. The germline V gene encodes CDR1 LGHDT and CDR2 YNNKEL (reference sequence). This CDR3 spans 16 amino acids. CDR3 sequence (DNA): TGTGCCAGCAGCCAAGTTTTTAGAGTTGGTAATTCACCCCTCCACTTT. The encoded protein is CASSQVFRVGNSPLHF.

This clone was picked up a small number of times. The chain joins TRBV4-2 to TRBJ2-1, with D unclear. The CDR3 has 15 residues. Per the germline V gene, CDR1 is LGHNA and CDR2 is YNFKEQ. V was clipped by 0 bases and J by 0 bases, with 6 bases between them. Here the CDR3 reads CASSQDESSYNEQFF. The CDR3 coding sequence is TGTGCCAGCAGCCAAGACGAAAGCTCCTACAATGAGCAGTTCTTC.

The genes are TRBV5-1 and TRBJ1-6; unclear D gene. The CDR3 consists of 16 residues. With 5 bases removed from V and 0 bases from J, the gap between germline ends came to 12 bases. Germline V gene data show CDR1 as SGHRS and CDR2 as YFSETQ. The chain's CDR3 is CASRPTASSYNSPLHF. In DNA form, the CDR3 reads TGCGCCAGCAGACCTACGGCTAGCTCCTATAATTCACCCCTCCACTTT. The full variable domain, in which reference TRBV5-1 and TRBJ1-6 provide the parts outside the CDR3, is KAGVTQTPRYLIKTRGQQVTLSCSPISGHRSVSWYQQTPGQGLQFLFEYFSETQRNKGNFPGRFSGRQFSNSRSEMNVSTLELGDSALYLCASRPTASSYNSPLHFGNGTRLTVT.

The CDR3 loop is CASSPGPIMNTEAFF. For the CDR3, the DNA is TGTGCCAGCAGTCCGGGACCGATCATGAACACTGAAGCTTTCTTT. This chain uses TRBV6-2 or TRBV6-3 with TRBJ1-1; possibly TRBD1 for D (5 bases). V lost 5 bases, J lost 0 bases, and 13 bases lay in between. Germline CDR1 is MNHEY and CDR2 is SVGEGT. The CDR3 is 15 amino acids.

The chain joins TRBV6-1 to TRBJ1-1; D unresolved. Trimming left V 2 bases short and J 5 bases short, with 6 bases between. The CDR3 extends over 12 amino acids. Germline CDR1 is MNHNS and CDR2 is SASEGT. In DNA, the CDR3 is TGTGCCAGCAGTGAAAGAGGGACTGAAGCTTTCTTT. This encodes CASSERGTEAFF.

The V gene is TRBV15, the J gene TRBJ2-7, with TRBD2 identical over 7 bases. Germline V gene sequence: CDR1 LNHNV, CDR2 YYDKDF (reference sequence). The CDR3 runs to 14 residues. V lost 1 base, J lost 6 bases, and 6 bases stayed unmatched. The CDR3 coding sequence is TGTGCCACCAGCAGAGGGGTGGGAGGGGTCGAGCAGTACTTC. Translated: CATSRGVGGVEQYF.

The genes are TRBV15 and TRBJ1-5, with D uncertain. Germline V CDR1 and CDR2: LNHNV, YYDKDF (reference sequence). The V end was cut by 5 bases, the J end by 5 bases, with 7 bases between. The CDR3 has 12 residues. The CDR3: CATSRRDQPQHF. CDR3 nucleotide sequence: TGTGCCACCAGCCGCCGGGATCAGCCCCAGCATTTT.

The chain joins TRBV4-3 to TRBJ2-7, with TRBD1 matching 8 bases. From germline, CDR1 is LGHNA and CDR2 YSLEER. Trimming at V came to 1 base and at J to 4 bases, leaving 6 bases not matched to a gene. CDR3 length: 15 amino acids. CDR3 in amino acids: CASSQGQGAFYEQYF. The CDR3 DNA follows: TGCGCCAGCAGCCAAGGTCAGGGGGCGTTTTACGAGCAGTACTTC.

The chain combines TRBV7-9 with TRBJ1-6, with 7 bases lining up with TRBD1. V lost 5 bases to trimming and J lost 9 bases; unmatched junction nucleotides: 10. The CDR3 runs 15 residues. In germline, CDR1 is SEHNR, CDR2 FQNEAQ (reference sequence). The CDR3 reads CASSARDSLFSPLHF. The CDR3 DNA reads TGTGCCAGCAGCGCACGGGACAGTCTTTTTTCACCCCTCCACTTT. Together with reference TRBV7-9 and TRBJ1-6, the CDR3 gives the full variable domain: DTGVSQNPRHKITKRGQNVTFRCDPISEHNRLYWYRQTLGQGPEFLTYFQNEAQLEKSRLLSDRFSAERPKGSFSTLEIQRTEQGDSAMYLCASSARDSLFSPLHFGNGTRLTVT.

The chain joins TRBV27 to TRBJ1-6; no clear D gene. Looked up from germline, CDR1 is MNHEY and CDR2 is SMNVEV (reference sequence). The V gene lost 8 bases and the J gene lost 0 bases, with 14 bases spanning the gap. The CDR3 totals 16 residues. The CDR3 DNA reads as TGTGCCAGCGGGATTTACCTCAGCTCCTATAATTCACCCCTCCACTTT. It yields the protein CASGIYLSSYNSPLHF.